This entry lists 29 T cell receptor beta chains sequenced from one sample in a study of vaccination effects on CD4 cells after COVID-19. ViraFEST expansion of antigen-specific CD4+ T cells with viral peptide pools preceded sequencing. Isolation of CD4+ T cells took place after about nine days of culture. Participants completed two doses of the BNT162b2 or mRNA-1273 vaccine. The table came from immunoSEQ multiplex PCR; TCRdb's copy has only in-frame clones and leaves some out. The sample lists tens of thousands of clones; around four fifths were seen once. The antigens for these receptors are not known. This material consisted of CD4+ T cells from PBMCs cultured with HCoV-229E spike peptides, taken after COVID-19 vaccination. The receptor source for this set is a human donor who received a COVID-19 vaccine.

The rearrangement uses TRBV4-2 and TRBJ1-2, with no clear D. Germline CDR1 reads LGHNA; CDR2 reads YNFKEQ. Trimming took off 0 bases at V and 8 bases at J, with 16 bases between the two ends. The CDR3 has 15 amino acids. This CDR3 is CASSQDSLGRYGYTF. The CDR3 nucleotides are TGTGCCAGCAGCCAAGATTCTCTCGGACGATACGGCTACACCTTC.

The chain combines TRBV6-5 with TRBJ2-7, with 8 positions matching TRBD1. Looked up from germline, CDR1 is MNHEY and CDR2 is SVGAGI. V trimming: 7 bases; J trimming: 3 bases; junction bases outside the gene matches: 11. This CDR3 has 15 amino acids. For the CDR3, the DNA is TGTGCCAGCAAGGGCCAGGGGGCGAGCCTCTACGAGCAGTACGTC. Residues: CASKGQGASLYEQYV.

The V call is TRBV3-1 (or the pseudogene TRBV3-2), the J call TRBJ1-4; tentative D call: TRBD1 (6 bases). From germline, CDR1 is LGHDT and CDR2 YNNKEL (reference sequence). The CDR3 totals 16 residues. The V end was cut by 3 bases, the J end by 5 bases, with 16 bases between. CDR3 region: CASSQNLRGKNEKLFF. The CDR3 region has the DNA TGTGCCAGCAGCCAGAATCTCAGGGGCAAGAATGAAAAACTGTTTTTT.

The chain carries TRBV4-1 and TRBJ2-7, with D hard to call. The V gene lost 1 base and the J gene lost 2 bases, with 6 bases spanning the gap. This CDR3 region has 13 residues. Germline lookup yields CDR1 MGHRA and CDR2 YSYEKL. The CDR3 reads CASSQGIPYEQYV. The CDR3 nucleotides are TGCGCCAGCAGCCAAGGGATCCCCTACGAGCAGTACGTC.

This CDR3 reads CASSYGVGRNSPLHF. CDR3 sequence (DNA): TGTGCCAGCAGTTACGGTGTAGGGCGGAATTCACCCCTCCACTTT. V gene TRBV6-2 or TRBV6-3 combines with J gene TRBJ1-6, with D hard to call. Trimming removed 2 bases from V and 7 bases from J, with 12 bases in between. Germline V gene lookup returns CDR1 MNHEY and CDR2 SVGEGT. The CDR3 covers 15 residues.

This chain links TRBV29-1 with TRBJ2-1; TRBD2 matches 8 bases. The junction had 13 bases not matched to a gene; V was cut back by 5 bases and J by 4 bases. The germline V gene encodes CDR1 SQVTM and CDR2 ANQGSEA. CDR3 length: 16 amino acids. The CDR3 protein is CSVRAGAGGQYNEQFF. CDR3 nucleotides: TGCAGCGTTAGAGCGGGGGCGGGGGGACAATACAATGAGCAGTTCTTC.

V is TRBV24-1 and J is TRBJ1-3; possibly TRBD1 for D (6 bases). The germline gives CDR1 KGHDR, CDR2 SFDVKD. Trimming cost V 9 bases and J 1 base, with 15 bases left between them. This CDR3 contains 15 residues. CDR3 in DNA: TGTGCCACCGGGTCAAAAACAGGGTCTGGAAACACCATATATTTT. It specifies CATGSKTGSGNTIYF.

This clone came up a few times. The chain carries TRBV7-3 and TRBJ2-1; 8 bases map to TRBD1. Germline V lookup: CDR1 SGHTA, CDR2 FQGTGA. The CDR3 extends over 15 amino acids. J lost 2 bases, V lost 5 bases, and 5 bases had no gene match. CDR3 bases: TGTGCCAGCAGCAAGACAGGGGACACCTACAATGAGCAGTTCTTC. As protein: CASSKTGDTYNEQFF.

The chain uses TRBV18 and TRBJ2-3; TRBD2 might be the D (5 bases). The length of the CDR3 is 17 residues. The V and J ends lost 3 bases and 0 bases respectively, with 16 bases between them. CDR1 and CDR2 (germline): KGHSH, LQKENI. CDR3 sequence reads: CASSPLGLLSSTDTQYF. The CDR3 bases are TGTGCCAGCTCACCTTTAGGACTTCTTTCTAGCACAGATACGCAGTATTTT.

The sample holds a few counts of this clone. The chain links TRBV6-6 to TRBJ1-4; possible D gene TRBD1, 5 bases. Trimming shortened V by 6 bases and J by 7 bases, and 12 bases separated the two germline ends. The V gene's germline CDR1 is MNHNY and CDR2 SVGAGI (reference sequence). The CDR3 consists of 13 residues. The CDR3 protein is CASRGQGGEKLFF. The DNA of the CDR3 is TGTGCCAGCAGGGGCCAGGGTGGTGAAAAACTGTTTTTT.

The genes are TRBV7-2 and TRBJ1-4; D may be TRBD1 (5 bases). The ends were cut back, 0 bases at V and 4 bases at J, with 6 bases in the middle. There are 14 residues in the CDR3. Per the germline V gene, CDR1 is SGHTA and CDR2 is FQGNSA. Written as DNA, the CDR3 is TGTGCCAGCAGCTTAGCAGGGGTTAATGAAAAACTGTTTTTT. As protein: CASSLAGVNEKLFF.

The table lists this clone with a few counts. The chain recombines TRBV15 with TRBJ1-1; D remains ambiguous. The germline V gene encodes CDR1 LNHNV and CDR2 YYDKDF (reference sequence). V lost 3 bases, J lost 4 bases, and 18 bases lay in between. CDR3 length: 16 amino acids. The CDR3: CATSSPAYLGITEAFF. CDR3 DNA sequence: TGTGCCACCAGCAGTCCCGCGTATTTGGGCATCACTGAAGCTTTCTTT.

This clone has only a few counts. The rearrangement links TRBV19 to TRBJ1-6; D is uncertain. Deletions cut 4 bases from V and 10 bases from J, with 17 bases between. Germline V gene lookup returns CDR1 LNHDA and CDR2 SQIVND (reference sequence). There are 15 residues in the CDR3. The CDR3 here is CASSRGNSASSPLHF. DNA for the CDR3: TGTGCCAGTAGTAGGGGAAACAGCGCAAGCTCACCCCTCCACTTT.

The chain combines TRBV4-1 with TRBJ2-3; 10 bases are shared with TRBD2. Germline lookup yields CDR1 MGHRA and CDR2 YSYEKL. The CDR3 runs to 18 residues. The trim removed 7 bases at V and 0 bases at J, leaving 13 bases unmatched. The CDR3 protein is CASTSTPLAGPSTDTQYF. The DNA for the CDR3 is TGCGCCAGCACCTCGACGCCACTAGCGGGGCCTAGCACAGATACGCAGTATTTT.

The chain couples TRBV11-3 to TRBJ2-3; D not certain. The CDR3 is made up of 13 amino acids. Germline loops: CDR1 SGHNT, CDR2 YENEEA. V dropped 5 bases and J dropped 2 bases, with 8 bases sitting between them. The CDR3 here is CASSPQTTDTQYF. CDR3 sequence (DNA): TGTGCCAGCAGCCCACAGACCACAGATACGCAGTATTTT.

This sequence joins TRBV10-3 and TRBJ2-3; D may be TRBD2 (5 bases). The germline CDR1 and CDR2 sequences are ENHRY and SYGVKD. The V and J ends lost 10 bases and 3 bases respectively, with 8 bases between them. CDR3 length equals 11 residues. The CDR3 loop is CATSGTDTQYF. As DNA, the CDR3 is TGTGCCACGAGCGGAACAGATACGCAGTATTTT.

The table lists this clone with a few counts. This sequence joins TRBV2 and TRBJ1-5, with 11 bases fitting TRBD1. This CDR3 region has 14 residues. Germline V gives CDR1 SNHLY, CDR2 FYNNEI. Unmatched junction bases numbered 3, after V lost 4 bases and J lost 7 bases. The CDR3 reads CASSVGTGGQPQHF. DNA of the CDR3: TGTGCCAGCAGTGTTGGGACAGGGGGACAGCCCCAGCATTTT.

V gene TRBV5-1 combines with J gene TRBJ2-4; a weak D match, TRBD1 (7 bases). The germline V gene encodes CDR1 SGHRS and CDR2 YFSETQ. This CDR3 comprises 15 residues. Deletions cut 4 bases from V and 1 base from J, with 12 bases between. The CDR3 spells CASSVAGGAKNIQYF. DNA of the CDR3: TGCGCCAGCAGCGTAGCAGGGGGGGCCAAAAACATTCAGTACTTC.

In its sample, this clone was seen a few times. The gene calls are TRBV6-5 and TRBJ2-3; the match to TRBD2 covers 15 bases. CDR3 length: 16 amino acids. Germline CDR1 is MNHEY and CDR2 is SVGAGI. With V trimmed by 4 bases and J by 6 bases, 5 bases remained unmatched. The CDR3 spells CASSSWTSGGADTQYF. CDR3 DNA: TGTGCCAGCAGTTCCTGGACTAGCGGGGGGGCGGATACGCAGTATTTT.

The gene calls are TRBV5-6 and TRBJ1-6; D remains unclear. V lost 1 base to trimming and J lost 0 bases, with 8 bases between them. Looked up from germline, CDR1 is SGHDT and CDR2 is YYEEEE. The CDR3 is 16 residues long. CDR3 residues: CASSLRQSSYNSPLHF. For the CDR3, the DNA is TGTGCCAGCAGCTTGAGGCAGAGCTCCTATAATTCACCCCTCCACTTT.

The sample holds a few counts of this clone. The V and J genes are TRBV6-1 and TRBJ1-1; the D gene is possibly TRBD1 (5 bases). Germline CDR1 is MNHNS and CDR2 is SASEGT. V lost 2 bases, J lost 0 bases, and 19 bases lay in between. This CDR3 region has 18 residues. Written as DNA, the CDR3 is TGTGCCAGCAGTGAACAGGGTTGGAGGGGCTCTATGAACACTGAAGCTTTCTTT. Protein product: CASSEQGWRGSMNTEAFF.

This sequence joins TRBV19 and TRBJ1-5; D ambiguous. V lost 3 bases, J lost 5 bases, and 8 bases lay in between. The CDR3 totals 13 residues. Per the germline V gene, CDR1 is LNHDA and CDR2 is SQIVND (reference sequence). The CDR3 loop is CASSINGDQPQHF. The CDR3 coding sequence is TGTGCCAGTAGTATTAACGGGGATCAGCCCCAGCATTTT.

The chain is built from TRBV2 and TRBJ1-4; D perhaps matches TRBD1 (6 bases). The germline V gene encodes CDR1 SNHLY and CDR2 FYNNEI. Deletions cut 2 bases from V and 7 bases from J, with 11 bases between. The CDR3 covers 14 residues. CDR3 amino acids: CASSERGATEKLFF. The CDR3 DNA is TGTGCCAGCAGTGAACGGGGGGCGACTGAAAAACTGTTTTTT.

This sequence joins TRBV10-2 and TRBJ2-2, with 7 bases fitting TRBD1. Germline CDR1 and CDR2: WSHSY and SAAADI. CDR3 length: 14 residues. V lost 6 bases, J lost 2 bases, and 3 bases stayed unmatched. CDR3: CASRGQANTGELFF. For the CDR3, the DNA is TGCGCCAGCAGAGGACAGGCAAACACCGGGGAGCTGTTTTTT.

This rearrangement joins TRBV24-1 to TRBJ2-3, with 11 bases that match TRBD2. The V gene's germline CDR1 is KGHDR and CDR2 SFDVKD. This CDR3 has 18 amino acids. V lost 2 bases and J lost 1; bases outside the gene matches: 7. CDR3 DNA sequence: TGTGCCACCAGTGATTCCCTGACTAGCGGGGACCGCACAGATACGCAGTATTTT. Protein product: CATSDSLTSGDRTDTQYF.

The genes are TRBV7-9 and TRBJ1-2; D call uncertain. Germline V gene data show CDR1 as SEHNR and CDR2 as FQNEAQ (reference sequence). The germline V and J ends were trimmed by 2 bases and 4 bases, with 5 bases remaining between them. The CDR3 runs to 12 residues. CDR3 amino acids: CASSLWVYGYTF. CDR3 in DNA: TGTGCCAGCAGCTTATGGGTCTATGGCTACACCTTC. Together with reference TRBV7-9 and TRBJ1-2, the CDR3 gives the full variable domain: DTGVSQNPRHKITKRGQNVTFRCDPISEHNRLYWYRQTLGQGPEFLTYFQNEAQLEKSRLLSDRFSAERPKGSFSTLEIQRTEQGDSAMYLCASSLWVYGYTFGSGTRLTVV.

The chain joins TRBV6-1 to TRBJ1-2; D possibly corresponds to TRBD1 (6 bases). This CDR3 contains 14 residues. The germline gives CDR1 MNHNS, CDR2 SASEGT. V was pared by 3 bases and J by 8 bases, with 16 bases between. In DNA, the CDR3 is TGTGCCAGCAGTGATCCAGGGGTGGCGGGGGGCTACACCTTC. It yields the protein CASSDPGVAGGYTF.

This sequence joins TRBV13 and TRBJ2-3; maybe TRBD2 (5 bases). The CDR3 has 14 amino acids. V was trimmed by 4 bases and J by 2 bases, leaving 10 bases between them. Germline V gene sequence: CDR1 PRHDT, CDR2 FYEKMQ (reference sequence). CDR3 in amino acids: CASSSPLDTDTQYF. The CDR3 DNA sequence: TGTGCCAGCAGCTCCCCACTAGACACAGATACGCAGTATTTT.

The chain couples TRBV14 to TRBJ1-3; no clear D. CDR1 SGHDN and CDR2 FVKESK come from the germline V gene. V shed 7 bases and J shed 4 bases, with 14 bases lying between them. This CDR3 contains 14 residues. This chain's CDR3 is CASIPRQEGNTIYF. The CDR3 nucleotides are TGTGCCAGCATCCCCAGGCAAGAAGGAAACACCATATATTTT.